A selection of T cell receptor beta chains follows, all from one sample in a study of T cell changes during pregnancy in multiple sclerosis. The method was immunoSEQ multiplex PCR; TCRdb's version includes in-frame clones alone and lacks a portion of them. The table lists some 90,000 clones, roughly 91% of them singletons. The sequenced sample was peripheral blood, obtained after pregnancy. The receptors were gathered from a female donor in good health, enrolled as a control in a pregnancy study. Each CDR3 is given with its conserved first and last residue. A D gene is named only where the DNA matches it firmly. Clone size appears in some rows only: once, few, many, or a class for an expanded clone.

v_gene,abundance,j_gene,d_gene,CDR3aa,CDR3nt
TRBV27,once,TRBJ1-1,-,CASSSQVNTEAFF,TGTGCCAGCAGTTCACAGGTGAACACTGAAGCTTTCTTT
TRBV19,-,TRBJ1-2,TRBD1,CASSHGDRLYGYTF,TGTGCCAGTAGCCATGGGGACAGGTTGTATGGCTACACCTTC
TRBV27,-,TRBJ2-3,TRBD2,CASSNLAGPGTDTQYF,TGTGCCAGCAGCAACCTAGCGGGCCCTGGCACAGATACGCAGTATTTT
TRBV25-1,-,TRBJ2-4,-,CASSDEGGLAKNIQYF,TGTGCCAGCAGTGACGAGGGGGGGCTAGCCAAAAACATTCAGTACTTC
TRBV9,once,TRBJ1-2,-,CASSARVVTGYYGYTF,TGTGCCAGCAGCGCCCGAGTAGTAACAGGGTACTATGGCTACACCTTC
TRBV7-2,-,TRBJ2-5,-,CASSLAGKETQYF,TGTGCCAGCAGCTTGGCAGGGAAAGAGACCCAGTACTTC
TRBV5-4,-,TRBJ1-1,-,CASSLKANTEAFF,TGTGCCAGCAGCTTGAAAGCGAACACTGAAGCTTTCTTT
TRBV5-1,once,TRBJ1-1,TRBD1,CASSFFGTGRGTEAFF,TGCGCCAGCAGCTTTTTTGGGACAGGGAGGGGCACTGAAGCTTTCTTT
TRBV9,-,TRBJ1-6,-,CASSVAEGPRAPLHF,TGTGCCAGCAGCGTAGCAGAGGGTCCTAGGGCACCCCTCCACTTT
TRBV18,-,TRBJ2-6,TRBD1,CASSLGQDSGANVLTF,TGTGCCAGCTCACTCGGACAGGACTCTGGGGCCAACGTCCTGACTTTC
TRBV18,-,TRBJ2-3,TRBD2,CASSPTSGDTDTQYF,TGTGCCAGCTCACCAACTAGCGGGGACACAGATACGCAGTATTTT
TRBV28,-,TRBJ1-1,-,CASSPERNTEAFF,TGTGCCAGCAGCCCCGAGAGGAACACTGAAGCTTTCTTT
TRBV4-3,-,TRBJ2-5,TRBD1,CASSQGTGGGETQYF,TGCGCCAGCAGCCAAGGGACAGGGGGAGGAGAGACCCAGTACTTC
TRBV9,-,TRBJ2-3,-,CASSVGDSSISSTDTQYF,TGTGCCAGCAGCGTAGGAGACAGTTCAATCTCTAGCACAGATACGCAGTATTTT
TRBV4-1,-,TRBJ1-3,-,CASSQDTASGNTIYF,TGCGCCAGCAGCCAAGATACAGCCTCTGGAAACACCATATATTTT
TRBV11-2,-,TRBJ2-1,TRBD2,CAITGSGGEQFF,TGTGCCATCACGGGTAGCGGGGGCGAGCAGTTCTTC
TRBV7-9,-,TRBJ1-2,-,CASSSGHDYGYTF,TGTGCCAGCAGCTCGGGACACGACTATGGCTACACCTTC
TRBV6-6,-,TRBJ1-1,-,CASGAERMNTEAFF,TGTGCCAGCGGGGCAGAGCGCATGAACACTGAAGCTTTCTTT
TRBV18,once,TRBJ2-3,TRBD1,CASSPKTGTGRSDTQYF,TGTGCCAGCTCACCTAAGACCGGGACAGGGAGATCAGATACGCAGTATTTT
TRBV11-1,once,TRBJ1-1,-,CASSSGQNTEAFF,TGTGCCAGCAGCTCCGGACAGAACACTGAAGCTTTCTTT
TRBV5-4,-,TRBJ1-2,TRBD1,CASSVRDREIGYTF,TGTGCCAGCAGTGTTCGGGACAGGGAGATCGGCTACACCTTC
TRBV18,-,TRBJ1-3,TRBD1,CASSPLPGQGTSGNTIYF,TGTGCCAGCTCACCTCTTCCGGGACAGGGGACCTCTGGAAACACCATATATTTT
TRBV7-9,few,TRBJ1-1,-,CASSLGGARNTEAFF,TGTGCCAGCAGCTTAGGCGGGGCTCGGAACACTGAAGCTTTCTTT
TRBV5-1,-,TRBJ2-7,TRBD1,CASSFAGTGIYEQYF,TGCGCCAGCAGCTTTGCCGGGACAGGGATCTACGAGCAGTACTTC
TRBV15,-,TRBJ1-3,-,CATSTTGFSGNTIYF,TGTGCCACCAGCACTACAGGGTTCTCTGGAAACACCATATATTTT
TRBV7-9,-,TRBJ1-1,TRBD1,CASSGTGANTEAFF,TGTGCCAGCAGCGGGACAGGGGCGAACACTGAAGCTTTCTTT
TRBV10-3,-,TRBJ1-3,-,CATGSPTAPGNTIYF,TGTGCCACCGGCTCGCCGACAGCGCCTGGAAACACCATATATTTT
TRBV30,once,TRBJ1-2,TRBD1,CAWTPGTGALPHYGYTF,TGTGCCTGGACCCCGGGGACAGGGGCCCTGCCCCACTATGGCTACACCTTC
TRBV6-5,-,TRBJ1-1,-,CASSPRQKNTEAFF,TGTGCCAGCAGTCCGAGACAGAAGAACACTGAAGCTTTCTTT
TRBV28,-,TRBJ1-1,TRBD1,CASSGRQGGAFF,TGTGCCAGCAGTGGTCGACAGGGAGGAGCTTTCTTT
TRBV18,-,TRBJ1-1,-,CASSPPGHGTVNTEAFF,TGTGCCAGCTCACCACCGGGACACGGGACGGTGAACACTGAAGCTTTCTTT
TRBV27,-,TRBJ2-1,TRBD2,CASSRPSGGAYNEQFF,TGTGCCAGCAGTCGGCCTAGCGGGGGGGCCTACAATGAGCAGTTCTTC
TRBV25-1,-,TRBJ1-2,-,CASSSGDGYTF,TGTGCCAGCAGTTCAGGGGATGGCTACACCTTC
TRBV7-9,few,TRBJ1-1,-,CASSPDSYTEAFF,TGTGCCAGCAGCCCGGACAGCTACACTGAAGCTTTCTTT
TRBV14,-,TRBJ1-2,TRBD1,CASSPQDRAGYTF,TGTGCCAGCAGCCCCCAGGACAGGGCTGGCTACACCTTC
TRBV19,-,TRBJ2-3,TRBD2,CASSRGQGGLAQYF,TGTGCCAGTAGTAGGGGCCAGGGAGGGTTGGCGCAGTATTTT
TRBV5-1,-,TRBJ2-5,TRBD1,CASSPAGGADAQYF,TGCGCCAGCAGCCCCGCAGGGGGCGCGGATGCCCAGTACTTC
TRBV5-1,-,TRBJ2-3,-,CASGRDTDTQYF,TGCGCCAGCGGCCGGGACACAGATACGCAGTATTTT
TRBV4-3,-,TRBJ2-5,TRBD1,CASSPGQGKGETQYF,TGCGCCAGCAGCCCTGGACAGGGGAAGGGGGAGACCCAGTACTTC
TRBV10-1,-,TRBJ2-7,TRBD2,CASSDPRGQGTITSTFYEQYF,TGCGCCAGCAGTGACCCCAGAGGACAAGGGACTATAACCTCGACCTTCTACGAGCAGTACTTC
TRBV9,-,TRBJ2-1,-,CASSADNEQFF,TGTGCCAGCAGCGCCGACAATGAGCAGTTCTTC
TRBV19,-,TRBJ2-1,-,CASSIRPRDEQFF,TGTGCCAGTAGTATCCGTCCTCGGGATGAGCAGTTCTTC
TRBV6-6,-,TRBJ2-3,TRBD2,CASSWLAGDTDTQYF,TGTGCCAGCAGTTGGCTAGCGGGGGACACAGATACGCAGTATTTT
TRBV6-1,-,TRBJ1-2,TRBD1,CASSEVAGGNYGYTF,TGTGCCAGCAGTGAAGTGGCAGGGGGTAACTATGGCTACACCTTC